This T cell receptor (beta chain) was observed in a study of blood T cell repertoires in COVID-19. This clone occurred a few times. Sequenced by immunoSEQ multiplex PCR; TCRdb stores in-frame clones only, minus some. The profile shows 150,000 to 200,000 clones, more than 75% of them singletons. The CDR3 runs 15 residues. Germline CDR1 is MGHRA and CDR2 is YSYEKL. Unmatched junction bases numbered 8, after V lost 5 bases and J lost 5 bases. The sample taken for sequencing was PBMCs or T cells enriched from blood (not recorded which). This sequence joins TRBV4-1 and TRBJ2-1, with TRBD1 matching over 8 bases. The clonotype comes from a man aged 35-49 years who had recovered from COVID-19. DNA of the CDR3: TGCGCCAGCAGCTACGACGGACAGGGTGACAATGAGCAGTTCTTC. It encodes CASSYDGQGDNEQFF.